This T cell receptor beta chain is from a study of T cell repertoires in cytomegalovirus infection. Across the study: Selected CMV epitopes included recently identified HLA-C-restricted ones as well as well-studied HLA-B-restricted ones. Both a matching HLA type and CMV infection were indicated by public TCR beta signatures.

Trimming pared 2 bases from V and 3 bases from J, leaving 14 bases between. Germline V gives CDR1 MGHRA, CDR2 YSYEKL. CDR3 length: 15 residues. Using its own MiXCR run on the reads, TCRdb lists one record per CDR3 protein. The sample yields about 740,000 distinct CDR3 sequences, roughly 30% seen once. This clonotype was seen only a few times. Its specificity is not known. This chain connects TRBV4-1 to TRBJ2-7, with a possible D match to TRBD2 (5 bases). This material consisted of cultured PBMCs, taken from culture after CMV antigen stimulation. The receptor comes from a human donor in good health (CMV status not recorded). Some clones in this sample may be carry-over from other donors' samples. This CDR3 reads CASSQLSGTVYEQYF. The DNA for the CDR3 is TGCGCCAGCAGCCAACTAAGCGGCACAGTCTACGAGCAGTACTTC.